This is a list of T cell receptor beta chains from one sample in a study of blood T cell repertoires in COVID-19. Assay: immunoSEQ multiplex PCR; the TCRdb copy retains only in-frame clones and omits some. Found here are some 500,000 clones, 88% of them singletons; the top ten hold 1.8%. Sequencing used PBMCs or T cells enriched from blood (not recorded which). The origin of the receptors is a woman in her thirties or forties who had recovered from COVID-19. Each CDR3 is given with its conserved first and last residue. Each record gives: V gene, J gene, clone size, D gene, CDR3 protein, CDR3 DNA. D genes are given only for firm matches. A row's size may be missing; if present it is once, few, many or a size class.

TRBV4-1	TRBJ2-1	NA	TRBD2	CASSHRLAGAIDNEQFF	TGCGCCAGCAGCCATCGACTAGCGGGAGCTATCGACAATGAGCAGTTCTTC
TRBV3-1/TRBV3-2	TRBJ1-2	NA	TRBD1	CASSQGDSGYTF	TGTGCCAGCAGCCAGGGGGACAGTGGCTACACCTTC
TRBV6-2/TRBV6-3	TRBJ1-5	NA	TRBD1	CASSYTTGDRQPQHF	TGTGCCAGCAGTTACACGACAGGGGATCGTCAGCCCCAGCATTTT
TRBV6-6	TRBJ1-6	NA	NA	CASSSNRVNSPLHF	TGTGCCAGCAGTTCGAACAGGGTAAATTCACCCCTCCACTTT
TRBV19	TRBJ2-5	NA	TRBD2	CASSTSGSGETQYF	TGTGCCAGTAGCACGAGCGGGAGTGGGGAGACCCAGTACTTC
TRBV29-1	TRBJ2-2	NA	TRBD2	CSVLAGDTGELFF	TGCAGTGTCCTAGCGGGGGACACCGGGGAGCTGTTTTTT
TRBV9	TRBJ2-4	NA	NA	CASSVGSLGNIQYF	TGTGCCAGCAGCGTAGGGAGCTTGGGAAACATTCAGTACTTC
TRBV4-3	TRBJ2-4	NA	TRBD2	CASSQMSGTGAKNIQYF	TGCGCCAGCAGCCAAATGAGCGGGACGGGGGCCAAAAACATTCAGTACTTC
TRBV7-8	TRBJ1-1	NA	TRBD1	CASSLGGTASFMNTEAFF	TGTGCCAGCAGCTTAGGAGGGACAGCCTCCTTCATGAACACTGAAGCTTTCTTT
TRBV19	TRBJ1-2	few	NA	CASSLQGLRTF	TGTGCCAGTAGTTTACAGGGTTTACGGACCTTC
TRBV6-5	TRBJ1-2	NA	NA	CASRSGGLWGYTF	TGTGCCAGCAGATCAGGAGGGCTTTGGGGCTACACCTTC
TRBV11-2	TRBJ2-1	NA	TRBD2	CASSLVAGGLTDEQFF	TGTGCCAGCAGCTTAGTAGCGGGAGGCCTGACGGATGAGCAGTTCTTC
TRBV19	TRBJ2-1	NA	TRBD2	CASRLAGLNEQFF	TGTGCCAGTCGACTAGCGGGCTTGAATGAGCAGTTCTTC
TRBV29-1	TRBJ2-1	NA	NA	CSVEMRSYNEQFF	TGCAGCGTTGAAATGCGCTCCTACAATGAGCAGTTCTTC
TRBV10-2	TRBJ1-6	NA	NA	CASSSTHRESPLHF	TGCGCCAGCAGTTCCACACACAGGGAGTCACCCCTCCACTTT
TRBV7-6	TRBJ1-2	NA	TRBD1	CASSPQGGFDNYGYTF	TGTGCCAGCAGCCCGCAGGGGGGCTTCGATAACTATGGCTACACCTTC
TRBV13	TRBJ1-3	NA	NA	CASSSYTVSGNTIYF	TGTGCCAGCAGCAGTTACACCGTCTCTGGAAACACCATATATTTT
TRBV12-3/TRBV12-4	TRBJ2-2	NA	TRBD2	CASRERGTGELFF	TGTGCCAGCAGGGAGCGGGGCACCGGGGAGCTGTTTTTT
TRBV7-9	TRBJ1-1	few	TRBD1	CASSSTRTGTAVWNTEAFF	TGTGCCAGCAGCTCAACGAGGACAGGGACGGCAGTTTGGAACACTGAAGCTTTCTTT
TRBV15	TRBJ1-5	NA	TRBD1	CATSRDSGTAYSNQPQHF	TGTGCCACCAGCAGAGATTCCGGGACAGCTTATAGCAATCAGCCCCAGCATTTT
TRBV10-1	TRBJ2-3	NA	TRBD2	CASSPLAGGTDTQYF	TGCGCCAGCAGTCCACTAGCGGGAGGCACAGATACGCAGTATTTT
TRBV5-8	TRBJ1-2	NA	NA	CASSLLTAEGDGYTF	TGTGCCAGCAGCTTGCTGACGGCTGAGGGGGATGGCTACACCTTC
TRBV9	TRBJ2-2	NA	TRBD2	CASSVGTSGTGGELFF	TGTGCCAGCAGCGTAGGGACTAGCGGGACGGGCGGGGAGCTGTTTTTT
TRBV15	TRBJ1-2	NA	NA	CATSRVPGLRGEGYTF	TGTGCCACCAGCAGGGTTCCGGGACTTAGGGGCGAAGGCTACACCTTC
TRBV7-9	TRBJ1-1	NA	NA	CASSPWAGTEAFF	TGTGCCAGCAGCCCGTGGGCGGGCACTGAAGCTTTCTTT
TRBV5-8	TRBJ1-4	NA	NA	CASTSTRGKLFF	TGTGCCAGCACCTCGACACGGGGAAAACTGTTTTTT
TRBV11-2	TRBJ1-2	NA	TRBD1	CASSLGRTGDGYTF	TGTGCCAGCAGCTTAGGCCGGACAGGGGATGGCTACACCTTC
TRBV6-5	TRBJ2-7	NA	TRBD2	CASSLTGLAASYEQYF	TGTGCCAGCAGTTTAACTGGACTAGCGGCATCCTACGAGCAGTACTTC
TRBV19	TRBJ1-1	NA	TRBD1	CASSYGQGNTEAFF	TGTGCCAGTAGTTATGGACAGGGGAACACTGAAGCTTTCTTT
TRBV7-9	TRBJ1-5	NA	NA	CASSLSSANQPQHF	TGTGCCAGCAGCTTAAGTTCCGCGAATCAGCCCCAGCATTTT
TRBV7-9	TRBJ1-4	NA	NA	CASSLARETGSFMGKLFF	TGTGCCAGCAGCTTAGCGCGGGAGACAGGTTCCTTCATGGGAAAACTGTTTTTT
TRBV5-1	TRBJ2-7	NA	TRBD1	CASSLEGTGGIDEQYF	TGCGCCAGCAGCTTGGAGGGGACAGGGGGCATAGACGAGCAGTACTTC
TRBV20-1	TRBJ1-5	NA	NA	CSASSGWGPQHF	TGCAGTGCTAGTTCAGGGTGGGGGCCCCAGCATTTT
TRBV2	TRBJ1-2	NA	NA	CASSRQENYGYTF	TGTGCCAGCAGTAGACAGGAGAACTATGGCTACACCTTC
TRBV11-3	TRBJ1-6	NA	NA	CASSSSHNSPLHF	TGTGCCAGCAGCTCGTCCCATAATTCACCCCTCCACTTT
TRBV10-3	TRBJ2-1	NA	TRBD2	CAITGTSGSYNEQFF	TGTGCCATCACCGGGACTAGCGGCTCCTACAATGAGCAGTTCTTC
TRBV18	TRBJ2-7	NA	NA	CASSTGTTYEQYF	TGTGCCAGCTCTACCGGGACAACCTACGAGCAGTACTTC
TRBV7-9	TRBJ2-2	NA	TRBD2	CASSSTGLADINTGELFF	TGTGCCAGCAGCTCTACGGGACTAGCTGACATTAACACCGGGGAGCTGTTTTTT
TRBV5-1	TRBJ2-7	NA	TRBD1	CASSLVSVGTGFGDEQYF	TGCGCCAGCAGCTTGGTCTCCGTGGGGACAGGGTTCGGGGACGAGCAGTACTTC
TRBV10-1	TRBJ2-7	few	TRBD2	CATSPSGRSLHEQYF	TGCGCCACCAGCCCTAGCGGGAGGTCCCTCCACGAGCAGTACTTC
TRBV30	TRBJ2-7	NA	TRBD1	CAWSPGTGIVRQYF	TGTGCCTGGAGTCCCGGGACAGGGATCGTACGGCAGTACTTC
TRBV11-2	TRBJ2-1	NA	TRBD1	CASSPNVAWRGTGDNEQFF	TGTGCCAGCAGCCCCAATGTGGCTTGGCGGGGGACAGGGGATAATGAGCAGTTCTTC